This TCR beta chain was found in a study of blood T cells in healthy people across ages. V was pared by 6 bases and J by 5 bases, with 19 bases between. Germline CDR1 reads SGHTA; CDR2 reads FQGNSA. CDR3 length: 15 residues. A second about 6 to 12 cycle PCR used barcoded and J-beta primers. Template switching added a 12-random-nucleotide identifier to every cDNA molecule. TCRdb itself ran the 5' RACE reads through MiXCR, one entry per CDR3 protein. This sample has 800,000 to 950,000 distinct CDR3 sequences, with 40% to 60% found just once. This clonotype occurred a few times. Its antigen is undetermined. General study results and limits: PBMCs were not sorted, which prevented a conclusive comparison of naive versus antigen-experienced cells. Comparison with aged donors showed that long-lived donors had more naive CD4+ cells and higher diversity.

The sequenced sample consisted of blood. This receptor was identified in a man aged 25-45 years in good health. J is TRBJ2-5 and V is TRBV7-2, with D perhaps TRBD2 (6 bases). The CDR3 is CASRGGNLVVETQYF. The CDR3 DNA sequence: TGTGCCAGCAGGGGCGGGAACCTAGTCGTGGAGACCCAGTACTTC.